This T cell receptor beta chain was recovered during a study of healthy donors' naive CD4 and CD8 T cells. Study-level information: All functional IMGT TCR alpha variants were covered by new primers.

Starting from approximately 500 ng of total RNA, TCR libraries were made with linear amplification. One entry per CDR3 protein results from TCRdb running MiXCR on the reads. Among roughly 200,000 distinct CDR3 sequences, about four fifths were seen once, and the ten largest hold less than 2.5%. V gave up 5 bases and J gave up 0 bases, with 11 bases separating them. CDR3 length: 13 residues. The germline V gene encodes CDR1 SQVTM and CDR2 ANQGSEA. This clonotype has only a few counts. No antigen is known for it. Naive T cells were sorted: CD4+CD8-CD45RO-CD45RA+ for CD4+, CD8+CD4-CD45RA+CD27bright for CD8+. The study, taken as a whole, reports: Alpha and beta chains were sequenced in bulk without pairing.

What was sequenced was naive CD4+ and CD8+ T cells sorted from blood, pooled from several donors. The chain recombines TRBV29-1 with TRBJ2-7; the D is unclear. The origin of this receptor is a pool of human donors in good health; the sample pools cells from several healthy donors. CDR3 region: CSVRGRNSYEQYF. The CDR3 bases are TGCAGCGTTAGAGGTCGGAACTCCTACGAGCAGTACTTC.